This TCR beta chain was captured by sequencing in a study of blood T cells in healthy people across ages. Findings of the study overall: As age increased, TCR beta diversity per million T cells fell in a roughly linear fashion.

This clonotype was found a few times. The antigen is unknown. Primers used in a second PCR of roughly 7 to 12 cycles were a sample-barcoded 5' primer and a J-beta primer mix. TCRdb re-derived calls from the 5' RACE reads in MiXCR, one entry per CDR3 protein. The data hold around 1,500,000 distinct CDR3 sequences, with roughly 28% observed a single time. The TCR comes from a woman aged 25-40 years in good health. Sequencing was done on a sample of blood.

CDR3 bases: TGTGCCAGCAGCTCCCGGGACTATCGACAGGGGACCCAGTACTTC. Translation gives CASSSRDYRQGTQYF. This chain connects TRBV4-2 to TRBJ2-5; D assignment may be TRBD1 or TRBD2 (7 bases each). The CDR3 runs to 15 residues. Germline values: CDR1 LGHNA, CDR2 YNFKEQ. Trimming took off 5 bases at V and 7 bases at J, with 20 bases between the two ends.